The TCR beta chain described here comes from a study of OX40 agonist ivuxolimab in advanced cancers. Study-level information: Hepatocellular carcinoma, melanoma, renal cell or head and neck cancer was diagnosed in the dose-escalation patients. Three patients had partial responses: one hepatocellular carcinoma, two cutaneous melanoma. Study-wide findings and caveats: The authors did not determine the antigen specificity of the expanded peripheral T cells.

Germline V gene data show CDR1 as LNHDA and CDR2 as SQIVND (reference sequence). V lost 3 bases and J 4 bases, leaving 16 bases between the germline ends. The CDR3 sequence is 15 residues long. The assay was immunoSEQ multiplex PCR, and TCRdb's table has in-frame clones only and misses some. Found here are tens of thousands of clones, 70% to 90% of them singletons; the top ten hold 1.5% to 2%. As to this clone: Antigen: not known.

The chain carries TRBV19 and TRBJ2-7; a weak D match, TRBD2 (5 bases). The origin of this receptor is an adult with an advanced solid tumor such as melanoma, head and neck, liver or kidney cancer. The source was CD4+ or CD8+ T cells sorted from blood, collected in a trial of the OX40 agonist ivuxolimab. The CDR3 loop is CASSIILSGSYEQYF. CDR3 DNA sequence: TGTGCCAGTAGTATTATTCTATCGGGGAGTTACGAGCAGTACTTC. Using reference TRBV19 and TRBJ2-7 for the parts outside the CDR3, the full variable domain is DGGITQSPKYLFRKEGQNVTLSCEQNLNHDAMYWYRQDPGQGLRLIYYSQIVNDFQKGDIAEGYSVSREKKESFPLTVTSAQKNPTAFYLCASSIILSGSYEQYFGPGTRLTVT.